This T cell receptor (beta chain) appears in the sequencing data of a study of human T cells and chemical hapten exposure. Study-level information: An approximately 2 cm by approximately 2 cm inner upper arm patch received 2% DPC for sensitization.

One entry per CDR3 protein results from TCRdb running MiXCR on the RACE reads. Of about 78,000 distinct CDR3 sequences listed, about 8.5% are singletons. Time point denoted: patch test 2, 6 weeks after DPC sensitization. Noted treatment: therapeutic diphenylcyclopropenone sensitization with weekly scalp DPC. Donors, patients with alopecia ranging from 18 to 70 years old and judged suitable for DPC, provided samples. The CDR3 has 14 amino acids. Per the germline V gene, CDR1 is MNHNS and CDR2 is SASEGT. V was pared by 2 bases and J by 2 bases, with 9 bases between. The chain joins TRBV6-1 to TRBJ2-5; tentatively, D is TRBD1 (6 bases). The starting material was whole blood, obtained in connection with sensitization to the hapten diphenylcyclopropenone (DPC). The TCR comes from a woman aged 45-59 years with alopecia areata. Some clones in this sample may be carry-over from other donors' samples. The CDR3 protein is CASSEWGQQETQYF. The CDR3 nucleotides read TGTGCCAGCAGTGAATGGGGGCAGCAAGAGACCCAGTACTTC.